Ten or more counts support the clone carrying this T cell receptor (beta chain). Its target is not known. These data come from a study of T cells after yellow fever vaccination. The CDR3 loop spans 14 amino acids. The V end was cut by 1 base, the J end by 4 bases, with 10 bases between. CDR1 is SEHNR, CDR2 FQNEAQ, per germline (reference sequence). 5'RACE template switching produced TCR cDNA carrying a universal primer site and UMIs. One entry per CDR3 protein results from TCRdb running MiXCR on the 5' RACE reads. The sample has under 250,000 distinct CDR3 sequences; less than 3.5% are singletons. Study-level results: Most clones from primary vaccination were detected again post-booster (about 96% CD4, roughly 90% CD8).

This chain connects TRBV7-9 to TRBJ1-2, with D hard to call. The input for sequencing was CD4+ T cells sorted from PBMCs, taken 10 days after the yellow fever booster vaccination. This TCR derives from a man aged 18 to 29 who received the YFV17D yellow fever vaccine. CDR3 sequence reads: CASSLVPDVYGYTF. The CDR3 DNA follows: TGTGCCAGCAGCTTAGTCCCGGACGTCTATGGCTACACCTTC.